The 21 T cell receptor beta chains below all came from one sample that was sequenced in a study of CD8+ T cells in alopecia areata. Reverse transcription of extracted RNA yielded cDNA, which provided the sequencing template. Some clones are missing from TCRdb's copy, which holds only in-frame ones; the method was immunoSEQ multiplex PCR. The sample has 95,000 to 100,000 clones, 61% seen once; the top ten hold around a sixth. The treatment is: oral pan-JAK inhibitor, 5-10 mg twice daily. Sequences were derived from CD8+ T cells sorted from blood, sampled at week 4, from a patient treated with tofacitinib. The receptors were gathered from a human donor with alopecia areata.

The rearrangement uses TRBV7-9 and TRBJ2-6; 9 bases are a match to TRBD2. After removal of 4 bases from V and 1 base from J, the junction contained 8 bases not matched to a gene. The CDR3 runs to 18 residues. The germline V gene has CDR1 SEHNR and CDR2 FQNEAQ (reference sequence). The CDR3, as DNA: TGTGCCAGCAGCTCCACTGTAGCGGGGGCGTCTGGGGCCAACGTCCTGACTTTC. This sequence encodes CASSSTVAGASGANVLTF.

The genes are TRBV30 and TRBJ2-7; D gene ambiguous. This CDR3 is built from 11 residues. Trimming removed 1 base at V and 4 bases at J, with 5 bases between. Germline assignment: CDR1 GTSNPN and CDR2 SVGIG (reference sequence). CDR3 residues: CAWSGVYEQYF. In DNA, the CDR3 is TGTGCCTGGAGTGGCGTTTACGAGCAGTACTTC.

This clone was detected a few times. The chain combines TRBV27 with TRBJ2-3; a possible D gene is TRBD1 (6 bases). Between the trimmed V and J ends, which lost 2 bases and 2 bases, there was a span of 11 bases. The germline V gene encodes CDR1 MNHEY and CDR2 SMNVEV (reference sequence). The CDR3 consists of 15 residues. CDR3: CASSLEDRFTDTQYF. CDR3 nucleotides: TGTGCCAGCAGTTTAGAGGACAGATTCACAGATACGCAGTATTTT.

The CDR3 here is CASSTLAGGQDTQYF. For the CDR3, the DNA is TGTGCCAGCAGCACCCTAGCGGGAGGGCAAGATACGCAGTATTTT. The chain combines TRBV7-9 with TRBJ2-3, with TRBD2 matching 12 bases. The CDR3 has 15 residues. Trimming removed 5 bases from V and 5 bases from J; junction bases left unmatched: 5. The germline CDR1 and CDR2 sequences are SEHNR and FQNEAQ (reference sequence).

The chain has TRBV2 and TRBJ2-5, with 8 bases identical to TRBD1. Unmatched junction bases numbered 12, after V lost 7 bases and J lost 5 bases. The germline V gene has CDR1 SNHLY and CDR2 FYNNEI. CDR3 length: 15 amino acids. The CDR3 sequence is CASTVYDRGGETQYF. CDR3 sequence (DNA): TGTGCCAGCACTGTCTACGACAGGGGCGGGGAGACCCAGTACTTC.

This clone occurred once. The chain recombines TRBV27 with TRBJ2-1; D possibly matches TRBD1 or TRBD2 (5 bases each). The CDR3 is 13 amino acids. The ends were cut back, 1 base at V and 13 bases at J, with 14 bases in the middle. Germline-derived CDR1 and CDR2 are MNHEY and SMNVEV (reference sequence). CDR3 protein: CASSLWYGDEQFF. CDR3 bases: TGTGCCAGCAGTTTATGGTACGGGGACGAACAGTTCTTC.

This chain joins TRBV7-6 and TRBJ2-7; the match to TRBD2 covers 12 bases. The V and J ends lost 2 bases and 2 bases, in that order; junction bases with no gene match: 7. Germline loops: CDR1 SGHVS, CDR2 FNYEAQ. The CDR3 contains 17 residues. CDR3 bases: TGTGCCAGCAGCTTAACCACTAGCGGGGGGCTAGCCTACGAGCAGTACTTC. It translates to CASSLTTSGGLAYEQYF.

The rearrangement links TRBV7-2 to TRBJ2-5; D perhaps matches TRBD2 (6 bases). Germline CDR1 is SGHTA and CDR2 is FQGNSA. The V gene lost 3 bases and the J gene lost 5 bases, with 19 bases spanning the gap. The CDR3 length is 16 residues. In DNA, the CDR3 is TGTGCCAGCAGCTTTGGGTCGGGACTCCTCGGTGAGACCCAGTACTTC. This gives the protein CASSFGSGLLGETQYF. Full variable domain (remainder filled in from reference TRBV7-2 and TRBJ2-5): GAGVSQSPSNKVTEKGKDVELRCDPISGHTALYWYRQSLGQGLEFLIYFQGNSAPDKSGLPSDRFSAERTGGSVSTLTIQRTQQEDSAVYLCASSFGSGLLGETQYFGPGTRLLVL.

The chain is built from TRBV23-1 and TRBJ1-5; a weak D match, TRBD1 (5 bases). TRBV23-1 belongs to the ORF category, with a function that is uncertain. The CDR3 runs 14 residues. Trimming pared 4 bases from V and 3 bases from J, leaving 10 bases between. CDR3 bases: TGCGCCAGCAGTCCTCGACAGCACAATCAGCCCCAGCATTTT. As protein: CASSPRQHNQPQHF.

This clone was detected once. CDR3 nucleotide sequence: TGTGCCAGCAGTATACAGGGGCGCGAGCAGTACTTC. It encodes CASSIQGREQYF. The chain uses TRBV27 and TRBJ2-7; 7 positions agree with TRBD1. From germline, CDR1 is MNHEY and CDR2 SMNVEV (reference sequence). Trimming took 5 bases from V and 6 from J; bases not matched to a gene: 4. The CDR3 sequence is 12 residues long.

This rearrangement joins TRBV5-4 to TRBJ2-2; D unclear. Per germline, CDR1 SGHNT and CDR2 YYREEE (reference sequence). Between the trimmed V and J ends, which lost 2 bases and 4 bases, there was a span of 6 bases. The CDR3 covers 13 residues. The CDR3 coding sequence is TGTGCCAGCAGCTTCCCGTCCACCGGGGAGCTGTTTTTT. Its translation is CASSFPSTGELFF. Looking up the rest from reference TRBV5-4 and TRBJ2-2 gives the full variable domain: ETGVTQSPTHLIKTRGQQVTLRCSSQSGHNTVSWYQQALGQGPQFIFQYYREEENGRGNFPPRFSGLQFPNYSSELNVNALELDDSALYLCASSFPSTGELFFGEGSRLTVL.

The chain couples TRBV25-1 to TRBJ1-6, with D possibly being TRBD1 (6 bases). Germline-derived CDR1 and CDR2 are MGHDK and SYGVNS. The CDR3 loop spans 12 amino acids. V was cut by 8 bases and J by 9 bases, with 11 bases left in between. The CDR3 sequence: CASLTGFSPLHF. CDR3 bases: TGTGCCAGCCTAACAGGGTTTTCACCCCTCCACTTT.

This clone was counted a few times. This rearrangement joins TRBV4-3 to TRBJ2-5; tentatively, D is TRBD1 (5 bases). The CDR3 sequence is 14 residues long. Germline V CDR1 and CDR2: LGHNA, YSLEER. V was cut by 3 bases and J by 2 bases, with 10 bases left in between. CDR3 amino acids: CASSQDRQQETQYF. Written as DNA, the CDR3 is TGCGCCAGCAGCCAGGATCGACAGCAAGAGACCCAGTACTTC.

The CDR3 region is CASTMGLSNEQFF. The CDR3, as DNA: TGTGCCAGCACCATGGGCTTAAGCAATGAGCAGTTCTTC. The V and J genes are TRBV9 and TRBJ2-1; D not certain. CDR1 SGDLS and CDR2 YYNGEE come from the germline V gene. The CDR3 sequence is 13 residues long. Between the trimmed V and J ends, which lost 6 bases and 6 bases, there was a span of 13 bases.

The rearrangement links TRBV13 to TRBJ1-1; no definite D call. The CDR3 has 14 amino acids. V was clipped by 0 bases and J by 6 bases, with 11 bases between them. Germline values: CDR1 PRHDT, CDR2 FYEKMQ (reference sequence). Here the CDR3 reads CASSLGQSVPEAFF. The CDR3 nucleotides read TGTGCCAGCAGCTTAGGACAGTCAGTCCCTGAAGCTTTCTTT.

The rearrangement links TRBV5-1 to TRBJ2-3; no clear D. Germline loops: CDR1 SGHRS, CDR2 YFSETQ. The CDR3 is 15 amino acids. V lost 0 bases, J lost 0 bases, and 8 bases lay in between. The CDR3 region is CASSLVLGSTDTQYF. As DNA, the CDR3 is TGCGCCAGCAGCTTGGTTCTGGGGAGCACAGATACGCAGTATTTT.

The chain carries TRBV13 and TRBJ1-2; a possible D gene is TRBD1 (5 bases). V was trimmed by 5 bases and J by 4 bases, leaving 17 bases between them. The CDR3 length is 15 residues. CDR1 is PRHDT, CDR2 FYEKMQ, per germline (reference sequence). CDR3 coding DNA: TGTGCCAGCAGCGGAGAGGAAGAGGGGAGCTATGGCTACACCTTC. Amino acids: CASSGEEEGSYGYTF.

The V gene is TRBV27, the J gene TRBJ2-1, with TRBD1 identical over 9 bases. Germline trimming cut 6 bases from V and 4 bases from J; bases unmatched to any gene: 7. This CDR3 has 15 residues. Germline CDR1 reads MNHEY; CDR2 reads SMNVEV (reference sequence). The CDR3 nucleotides are TGTGCCAGCAGGCTGACAGGGGGTTATTACAATGAGCAGTTCTTC. Residues: CASRLTGGYYNEQFF.

The CDR3 DNA reads TGTGCCAGCTCACCAGGGACAGGGGTGGAGACCCAGTACTTC. It encodes CASSPGTGVETQYF. The V call is TRBV18, the J call TRBJ2-5, with 10 bases fitting TRBD1. The junction had 2 bases not matched to a gene; V was cut back by 2 bases and J by 5 bases. Per the germline V gene, CDR1 is KGHSH and CDR2 is LQKENI. The CDR3 loop spans 14 amino acids.

The gene calls are TRBV13 and TRBJ2-7, with TRBD2 matching over 13 bases. The V and J ends lost 5 bases and 9 bases, in that order; junction bases with no gene match: 7. Germline V CDR1 and CDR2: PRHDT, FYEKMQ (reference sequence). This CDR3 has 14 amino acids. CDR3 sequence reads: CASSDGTSGAGQYF. In DNA, the CDR3 is TGTGCCAGCAGCGACGGGACTAGCGGGGCTGGGCAGTACTTC.

The chain is built from TRBV9 and TRBJ1-6; 7 nucleotides agree with TRBD1. This CDR3 comprises 14 residues. Germline V gene sequence: CDR1 SGDLS, CDR2 YYNGEE. J was trimmed by 7 bases and V by 4 bases; bases with no gene match: 5. The CDR3 sequence: CASSNLQGNSPLHF. The CDR3 coding sequence is TGTGCCAGCAGCAACCTACAGGGGAATTCACCCCTCCACTTT.